Each of the 28 T cell receptor beta chains below was sequenced from the same sample in a study of cytomegalovirus exposure and HLA in healthy donors. Primers: 60 Vbeta forward and 13 Jbeta reverse. Clones were sequenced by immunoSEQ multiplex PCR, and TCRdb holds only the in-frame ones, with some missing. The sample lists 130,000 or so clones; over 70% were seen once. The sequenced sample consisted of PBMCs. The receptors were gathered from a middle-aged woman in good health and CMV-seropositive.

This clone appeared a few times. This chain connects TRBV5-4 to TRBJ1-1; 9 nucleotides line up with TRBD1. Germline CDR1 and CDR2: SGHNT and YYREEE (reference sequence). The V gene end was trimmed by 5 bases and the J gene end by 2 bases; junction bases not matched to a gene: 7. The CDR3 spans 15 residues. CDR3 region: CASRFDRGVNTEAFF. CDR3 coding DNA: TGTGCCAGCAGGTTTGACAGGGGGGTTAACACTGAAGCTTTCTTT.

The chain employs TRBV18 and TRBJ2-7; D is unclear. The CDR3 contains 13 residues. Germline V CDR1 and CDR2: KGHSH, LQKENI. V was cut by 5 bases and J by 6 bases, with 14 bases left in between. Here the CDR3 DNA reads TGTGCCAGCTCATCAGGATCGGTTCCCGAGCAGTACTTC. Amino acid sequence: CASSSGSVPEQYF.

This clone was seen a single time. This chain joins TRBV5-1 and TRBJ2-5, with D unclear. This CDR3 is 14 amino acids long. Between the trimmed V and J ends, which lost 1 base and 9 bases, there was a span of 16 bases. In germline, CDR1 is SGHRS, CDR2 YFSETQ. CDR3 sequence reads: CASSLQQSREAQYF. The CDR3 DNA follows: TGCGCCAGCAGCTTGCAACAGTCAAGAGAAGCCCAGTACTTC.

The V and J genes are TRBV5-6 and TRBJ2-1, with TRBD1 matching over 12 bases. Trimming removed 0 bases from V and 9 bases from J; junction bases left unmatched: 7. This CDR3 region has 16 residues. Germline lookup yields CDR1 SGHDT and CDR2 YYEEEE. CDR3 DNA sequence: TGTGCCAGCAGCTTGGTGGGACAGGGGGCTATCGGTGAGCAGTTCTTC. As protein: CASSLVGQGAIGEQFF.

This chain links TRBV4-1 with TRBJ2-5; tentatively, D is TRBD1 (6 bases). This CDR3 has 15 residues. Trimming left V 1 base short and J 0 bases short, with 9 bases between. Germline V gene data show CDR1 as MGHRA and CDR2 as YSYEKL. The CDR3: CASSQGDNYQETQYF. CDR3 DNA sequence: TGCGCCAGCAGCCAAGGGGACAACTACCAAGAGACCCAGTACTTC.

The rearrangement uses TRBV27 and TRBJ2-6, with D perhaps TRBD1 (6 bases). Deletions cut 5 bases from V and 2 bases from J, with 10 bases between. This CDR3 region has 15 residues. CDR1 is MNHEY, CDR2 SMNVEV, per germline (reference sequence). The CDR3 protein is CASSQGSAGANVLTF. The DNA of the CDR3 is TGTGCCAGCAGTCAGGGGAGCGCTGGGGCCAACGTCCTGACTTTC.

The chain links TRBV5-6 to TRBJ2-1; TRBD1 matches 8 bases. There are 15 residues in the CDR3. The V gene end was trimmed by 3 bases and the J gene end by 1 base; junction bases not matched to a gene: 3. Germline V gene data show CDR1 as SGHDT and CDR2 as YYEEEE. The CDR3 here is CASSYRDRSYNEQFF. Written as DNA, the CDR3 is TGTGCCAGCAGCTACCGGGACAGGTCCTACAATGAGCAGTTCTTC.

The rearrangement uses TRBV28 and TRBJ2-3; 7 bases are a match to TRBD2. The CDR3 is 16 residues long. Germline lookup yields CDR1 MDHEN and CDR2 SYDVKM. V lost 4 bases to trimming and J lost 1 base; unmatched junction nucleotides: 8. Written as DNA, the CDR3 is TGTGCCAGCAGTTCCCCCAGGGAGGGGCGCACAGATACGCAGTATTTT. It yields the protein CASSSPREGRTDTQYF. Filled out from reference TRBV28 and TRBJ2-3, the complete variable domain reads DVKVTQSSRYLVKRTGEKVFLECVQDMDHENMFWYRQDPGLGLRLIYFSYDVKMKEKGDIPEGYSVSREKKERFSLILESASTNQTSMYLCASSSPREGRTDTQYFGPGTRLTVL.

The count of this clone is one. The chain combines TRBV6-1 with TRBJ2-7; weak D call: TRBD2 (7 bases). The germline V gene encodes CDR1 MNHNS and CDR2 SASEGT. Trimming left V 1 base short and J 2 bases short, with 15 bases between. CDR3 size: 16 residues. CDR3 DNA: TGTGCCAGCAGTGAAGTAGGAGGGGGGGTTCCCTACGAGCAGTACTTC. Translated, it gives CASSEVGGGVPYEQYF.

In nucleotides, the CDR3 is TGTGCCAGCAGCTTACCGGGACTAGGGAGCTCCTACAATGAGCAGTTCTTC. Amino acids: CASSLPGLGSSYNEQFF. The rearrangement joins TRBV11-2 to TRBJ2-1; TRBD2 matches 8 bases. The ends lost 2 bases at V and 0 bases at J; junction bases unmatched: 6. The CDR3 has 17 amino acids. Germline CDR1 and CDR2: SGHAT and FQNNGV. The full variable domain, in which reference TRBV11-2 and TRBJ2-1 provide the parts outside the CDR3, is EAGVAQSPRYKIIEKRQSVAFWCNPISGHATLYWYQQILGQGPKLLIQFQNNGVVDDSQLPKDRFSAERLKGVDSTLKIQPAKLEDSAVYLCASSLPGLGSSYNEQFFGPGTRLTVL.

This clone was seen just once. The chain joins TRBV20-1 to TRBJ1-1; D not certain. Germline lookup yields CDR1 DFQATT and CDR2 SNEGSKA (reference sequence). Trimming cost V 0 bases and J 10 bases, with 9 bases left between them. CDR3 length: 11 residues. CDR3: CSARDQGGAFF. CDR3 DNA: TGCAGTGCTAGAGATCAAGGAGGAGCTTTCTTT.

This chain joins TRBV7-9 and TRBJ2-7; 14 nucleotides match TRBD2. Looked up from germline, CDR1 is SEHNR and CDR2 is FQNEAQ (reference sequence). Losses at the gene ends were 4 bases for V and 6 bases for J; bases not matched to a gene: 5. The CDR3 spans 15 residues. DNA for the CDR3: TGTGCCAGCAGCTCGACTAGCGGGAGGGCGGGCGAGCAGTACTTC. It specifies CASSSTSGRAGEQYF.

The chain couples TRBV4-2 to TRBJ2-1, with 15 bases matching TRBD2. CDR3 size: 18 residues. Germline values: CDR1 LGHNA, CDR2 YNFKEQ. V lost 4 bases, J lost 12 bases, and 16 bases stayed unmatched. In nucleotides, the CDR3 is TGTGCCAGCAGCCGGGCCGACCGGACTAGCGGGAGGGCCACAGGGCAGTTCTTC. Translating gives CASSRADRTSGRATGQFF.

This chain uses TRBV7-2 with TRBJ1-1; perhaps TRBD1 as D (5 bases). CDR1 is SGHTA, CDR2 FQGNSA, per germline. This CDR3 region has 14 residues. The CDR3 loop is CASAGGVLNTEAFF. CDR3 nucleotide sequence: TGTGCTAGCGCCGGGGGGGTTCTGAACACTGAAGCTTTCTTT.

The chain is built from TRBV29-1 and TRBJ2-1, with D perhaps matching TRBD2 (7 bases). V lost 7 bases to trimming and J lost 1 base, with 11 bases between them. The germline CDR1 and CDR2 sequences are SQVTM and ANQGSEA. This CDR3 spans 13 amino acids. The CDR3 bases are TGCAGCGGAGGGGGGGCATCCTACAATGAGCAGTTCTTC. Its protein product is CSGGGASYNEQFF.

The V call is TRBV5-1, the J call TRBJ1-1, with a weak D call TRBD1 (6 bases). The germline CDR1 and CDR2 sequences are SGHRS and YFSETQ. The CDR3 has 15 amino acids. The V end lost 0 bases, the J end lost 4 bases, and 13 bases lay between the germline ends. The CDR3 DNA reads TGCGCCAGCAGCTTGGAGGGGGGGCCCGGCACTGAAGCTTTCTTT. Its protein product is CASSLEGGPGTEAFF.

The chain joins TRBV6-5 to TRBJ1-4; perhaps TRBD1 as D (5 bases). The CDR3 is 15 amino acids. The V end lost 8 bases, the J end lost 5 bases, and 18 bases lay between the germline ends. Germline loops: CDR1 MNHEY, CDR2 SVGAGI. CDR3 DNA: TGTGCCAGCCGAGGCACCATGGGGCTGAATGAAAAACTGTTTTTT. Translation: CASRGTMGLNEKLFF.

The chain combines TRBV6-5 with TRBJ2-7, with D tentatively TRBD2 (5 bases). The V and J ends lost 2 bases and 4 bases respectively, with 12 bases between them. The CDR3 is 14 residues long. Germline-derived CDR1 and CDR2 are MNHEY and SVGAGI. The CDR3 here is CASSYRGLAYEQYF. The CDR3 nucleotides read TGTGCCAGCAGTTACAGAGGACTTGCATACGAGCAGTACTTC.

The chain is built from TRBV27 and TRBJ1-1, with TRBD1 matching 9 bases. CDR3 size: 19 residues. CDR1 is MNHEY and CDR2 is SMNVEV in the germline V gene (reference sequence). V was clipped by 6 bases and J by 1 base; unmatched bases: 18. The CDR3, as DNA: TGTGCCAGCAGAACGTGGTTCGGGGTAACGGGACAGGGGAACACTGAAGCTTTCTTT. This gives the protein CASRTWFGVTGQGNTEAFF.

The chain uses TRBV7-9 and TRBJ2-2; TRBD1 agrees at 7 bases. Germline V gene lookup returns CDR1 SEHNR and CDR2 FQNEAQ (reference sequence). This CDR3 has 18 amino acids. Trimming took 5 bases from V and 0 from J; bases not matched to a gene: 12. The CDR3 coding sequence is TGTGCCAGCAGCCCTTTGGGAACAGGGGCCACGAACACCGGGGAGCTGTTTTTT. Amino acids: CASSPLGTGATNTGELFF.

The rearrangement joins TRBV6-4 to TRBJ1-5; possible D gene TRBD1, 6 bases. Looked up from germline, CDR1 is MRHNA and CDR2 is SNTAGT. This CDR3 comprises 14 residues. V was trimmed by 3 bases and J by 6 bases, leaving 12 bases between them. The CDR3 sequence: CASSEQGMGQPQHF. For the CDR3, the DNA is TGTGCCAGCAGTGAACAGGGTATGGGTCAGCCCCAGCATTTT.

This chain uses TRBV18 with TRBJ2-2; D not resolved. Trimming left V 8 bases short and J 10 bases short, with 11 bases between. This CDR3 has 11 residues. Per germline, CDR1 KGHSH and CDR2 LQKENI. CDR3: CASRGPVELFF. The CDR3 nucleotides are TGTGCCAGCCGAGGCCCTGTGGAGCTGTTTTTT.

This chain links TRBV9 with TRBJ2-5; the D gene is possibly TRBD2 (5 bases). Per germline, CDR1 SGDLS and CDR2 YYNGEE. The ends were cut back, 2 bases at V and 1 base at J, with 9 bases in the middle. CDR3 length equals 14 residues. CDR3 amino acids: CASSVGRGQETQYF. The DNA of the CDR3 is TGTGCCAGCAGCGTCGGTCGGGGCCAAGAGACCCAGTACTTC. Drawing the rest from reference TRBV9 and TRBJ2-5, the complete variable domain is DSGVTQTPKHLITATGQRVTLRCSPRSGDLSVYWYQQSLDQGLQFLIQYYNGEERAKGNILERFSAQQFPDLHSELNLSSLELGDSALYFCASSVGRGQETQYFGPGTRLLVL.

This chain connects TRBV4-3 to TRBJ2-7; 7 nucleotides align to TRBD1. CDR3 length: 15 residues. Germline loops: CDR1 LGHNA, CDR2 YSLEER. J was trimmed by 0 bases and V by 4 bases; bases with no gene match: 6. The CDR3 sequence: CASSPGQALSYEQYF. CDR3 sequence (DNA): TGCGCCAGCAGCCCCGGACAGGCCCTCTCCTACGAGCAGTACTTC.

This clone was observed a handful of times. The rearrangement uses TRBV4-3 and TRBJ1-2; 11 bases map to TRBD1. J was trimmed by 1 base and V by 0 bases; bases with no gene match: 10. The germline V gene has CDR1 LGHNA and CDR2 YSLEER. This CDR3 has 19 amino acids. CDR3 loop: CASSQDPTTGTGGNYGYTF. In DNA form, the CDR3 reads TGCGCCAGCAGCCAAGATCCTACCACCGGGACAGGGGGTAACTATGGCTACACCTTC.

The chain recombines TRBV13 with TRBJ2-3, with a possible D match to TRBD2 (6 bases). The CDR3 is made up of 16 amino acids. V dropped 4 bases and J dropped 4 bases, with 18 bases sitting between them. CDR1 is PRHDT, CDR2 FYEKMQ, per germline (reference sequence). The CDR3 reads CASSSWDSRGADTQYF. CDR3 bases: TGTGCCAGCAGCTCTTGGGACTCCCGAGGCGCAGATACGCAGTATTTT.

The genes are TRBV7-6 and TRBJ2-5; 13 positions agree with TRBD2. Looked up from germline, CDR1 is SGHVS and CDR2 is FNYEAQ. This CDR3 is built from 16 residues. V trimming: 5 bases; J trimming: 1 base; junction bases outside the gene matches: 4. CDR3 region: CASSLGTSGVQETQYF. DNA of the CDR3: TGTGCCAGCAGCCTCGGGACTAGCGGGGTCCAAGAGACCCAGTACTTC. Looking up the rest from reference TRBV7-6 and TRBJ2-5 gives the full variable domain: GAGVSQSPRYKVTKRGQDVALRCDPISGHVSLYWYRQALGQGPEFLTYFNYEAQQDKSGLPNDRFSAERPEGSISTLTIQRTEQRDSAMYRCASSLGTSGVQETQYFGPGTRLLVL.

The chain joins TRBV5-5 to TRBJ1-1; D is possibly TRBD1 (6 bases). The CDR3 has 14 amino acids. Germline CDR1 and CDR2: SGHKS and YYEKEE (reference sequence). V was trimmed by 0 bases and J by 8 bases, leaving 14 bases between them. The CDR3 protein is CASSLAAGALEAFF. The CDR3 region has the DNA TGTGCCAGCAGCTTGGCTGCGGGGGCCCTCGAAGCTTTCTTT.